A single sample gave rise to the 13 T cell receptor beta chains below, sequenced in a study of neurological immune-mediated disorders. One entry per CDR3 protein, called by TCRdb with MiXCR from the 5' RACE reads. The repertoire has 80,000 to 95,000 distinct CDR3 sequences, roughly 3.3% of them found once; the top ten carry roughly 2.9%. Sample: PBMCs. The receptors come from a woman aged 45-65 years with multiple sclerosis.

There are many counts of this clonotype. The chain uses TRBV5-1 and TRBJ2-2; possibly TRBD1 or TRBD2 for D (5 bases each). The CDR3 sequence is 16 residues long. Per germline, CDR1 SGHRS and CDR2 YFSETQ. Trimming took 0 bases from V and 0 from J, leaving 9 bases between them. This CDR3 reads CASSLEWDANTGELFF. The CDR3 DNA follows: TGCGCCAGCAGCTTGGAGTGGGACGCGAACACCGGGGAGCTGTTTTTT.

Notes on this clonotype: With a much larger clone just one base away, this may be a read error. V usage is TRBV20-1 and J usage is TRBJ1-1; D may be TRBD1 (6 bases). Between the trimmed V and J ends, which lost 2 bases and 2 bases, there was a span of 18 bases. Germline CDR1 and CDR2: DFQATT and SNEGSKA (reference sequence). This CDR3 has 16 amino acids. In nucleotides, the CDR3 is TGCAGTGCTAGACCTGACCAGGGGAACCTTAACACTGAAGCTTTCTTT. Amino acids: CSARPDQGNLNTEAFF.

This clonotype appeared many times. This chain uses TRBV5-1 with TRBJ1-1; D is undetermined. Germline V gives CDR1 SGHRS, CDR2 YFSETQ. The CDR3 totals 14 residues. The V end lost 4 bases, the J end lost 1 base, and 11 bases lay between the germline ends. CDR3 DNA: TGCGCCAGCAGCATAGGACCCGGGAACACTGAAGCTTTCTTT. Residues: CASSIGPGNTEAFF.

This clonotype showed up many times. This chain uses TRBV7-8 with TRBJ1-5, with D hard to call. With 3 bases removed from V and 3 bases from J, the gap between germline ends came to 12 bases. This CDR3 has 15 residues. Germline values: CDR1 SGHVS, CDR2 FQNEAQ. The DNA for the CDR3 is TGTGCCAGCAGCTTCGGTCTCCGACACAATCAGCCCCAGCATTTT. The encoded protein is CASSFGLRHNQPQHF. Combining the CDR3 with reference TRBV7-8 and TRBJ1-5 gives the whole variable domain GAGVSQSPRYKVAKRGQDVALRCDPISGHVSLFWYQQALGQGPEFLTYFQNEAQLDKSGLPSDRFFAERPEGSVSTLKIQRTQQEDSAVYLCASSFGLRHNQPQHFGDGTRLSIL.

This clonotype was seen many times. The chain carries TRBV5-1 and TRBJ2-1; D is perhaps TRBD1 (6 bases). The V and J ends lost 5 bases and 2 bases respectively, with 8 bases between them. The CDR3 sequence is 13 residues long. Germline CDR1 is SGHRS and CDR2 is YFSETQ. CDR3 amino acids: CASSGTTYNEQFF. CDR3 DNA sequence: TGCGCCAGCAGTGGGACAACCTACAATGAGCAGTTCTTC.

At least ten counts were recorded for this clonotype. The CDR3 region is CASSSTSGVREQYF. CDR3 nucleotide sequence: TGCGCCAGCAGCTCGACTAGCGGGGTACGCGAGCAGTACTTC. V gene TRBV5-1 combines with J gene TRBJ2-7; TRBD2 matches 11 bases. Per the germline V gene, CDR1 is SGHRS and CDR2 is YFSETQ. The ends lost 3 bases at V and 6 bases at J; junction bases unmatched: 5. This CDR3 spans 14 amino acids.

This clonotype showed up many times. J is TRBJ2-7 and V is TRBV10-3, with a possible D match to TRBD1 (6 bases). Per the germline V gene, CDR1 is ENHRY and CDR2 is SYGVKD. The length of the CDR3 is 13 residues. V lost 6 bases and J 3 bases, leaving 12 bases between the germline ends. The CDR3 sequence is CAISNRANYEQYF. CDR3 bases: TGTGCCATCAGCAACAGGGCTAACTACGAGCAGTACTTC.

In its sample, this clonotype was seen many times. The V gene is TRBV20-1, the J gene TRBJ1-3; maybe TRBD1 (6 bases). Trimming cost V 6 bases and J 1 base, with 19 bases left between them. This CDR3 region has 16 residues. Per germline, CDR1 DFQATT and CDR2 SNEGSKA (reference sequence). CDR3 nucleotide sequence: TGCAGTGCCGACGTTCGGGGGCGGTTGTCTGGAAACACCATATATTTT. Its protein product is CSADVRGRLSGNTIYF.

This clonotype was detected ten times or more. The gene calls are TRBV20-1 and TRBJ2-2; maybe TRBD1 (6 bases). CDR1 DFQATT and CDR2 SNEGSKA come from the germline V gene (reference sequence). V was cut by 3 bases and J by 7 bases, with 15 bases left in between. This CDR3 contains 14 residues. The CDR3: CSASQAGASGELFF. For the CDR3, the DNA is TGCAGTGCTAGTCAGGCAGGGGCTAGCGGGGAGCTGTTTTTT.

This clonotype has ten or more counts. The CDR3 reads CAISKPGLAEYEQYF. CDR3 bases: TGTGCCATCAGTAAACCGGGACTAGCGGAATACGAGCAGTACTTC. The chain couples TRBV10-3 to TRBJ2-7, with TRBD2 identical over 11 bases. This CDR3 has 15 residues. The trim removed 5 bases at V and 4 bases at J, leaving 7 bases unmatched. Germline V gives CDR1 ENHRY, CDR2 SYGVKD.

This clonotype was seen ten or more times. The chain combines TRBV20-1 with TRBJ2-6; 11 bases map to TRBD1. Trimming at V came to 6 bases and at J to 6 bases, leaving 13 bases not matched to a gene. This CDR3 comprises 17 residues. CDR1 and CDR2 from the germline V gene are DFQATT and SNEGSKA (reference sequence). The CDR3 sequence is CSATGQGEAWEANVLTF. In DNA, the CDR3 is TGCAGTGCGACGGGACAGGGGGAGGCCTGGGAGGCCAACGTCCTGACTTTC.

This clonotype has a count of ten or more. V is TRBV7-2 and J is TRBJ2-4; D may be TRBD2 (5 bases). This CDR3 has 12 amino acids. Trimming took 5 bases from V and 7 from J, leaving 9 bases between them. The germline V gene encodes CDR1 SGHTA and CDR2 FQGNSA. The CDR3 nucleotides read TGTGCCAGCAGCCAAGGCGGGAACATTCAGTACTTC. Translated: CASSQGGNIQYF.

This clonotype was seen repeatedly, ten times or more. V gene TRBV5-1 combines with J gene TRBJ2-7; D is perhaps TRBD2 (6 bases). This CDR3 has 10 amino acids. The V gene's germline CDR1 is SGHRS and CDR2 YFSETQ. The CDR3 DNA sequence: TGCGCTCGCGGGGCTGGCGAGCAGTACTTC. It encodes CARGAGEQYF.